The 15 T cell receptor beta chains presented below share a single source sample, sequenced in a study of OX40 agonist ivuxolimab in advanced cancers. The library was produced with the immunoSEQ multiplex PCR assay. TCRdb limited this immuneACCESS table to in-frame rearrangements with V and J called. A share of clones is missing; checked studies link under half to unresolved V genes, and the rest is unexplained. Counted in this sample were tens of thousands of clones; more than 70% of them appeared once. Less than 8% of the sample belongs to the ten largest clones. The sequencing here drew on CD4+ or CD8+ T cells sorted from blood, taken in a trial of the OX40 agonist ivuxolimab. These receptors came from an adult with an advanced solid tumor such as melanoma, head and neck, liver or kidney cancer.

The rearrangement uses TRBV25-1 and TRBJ2-2; the D is unclear. Germline lookup yields CDR1 MGHDK and CDR2 SYGVNS. Trimming took 1 base from V and 7 from J, leaving 4 bases between them. The CDR3 sequence is 12 residues long. The chain's CDR3 is CASSEFFGELFF. CDR3 sequence (DNA): TGTGCCAGCAGTGAATTCTTCGGGGAGCTGTTTTTT.

The chain joins TRBV29-1 to TRBJ2-5; 7 bases fit TRBD1. CDR1 and CDR2 from the germline V gene are SQVTM and ANQGSEA. The CDR3 spans 14 residues. J lost 0 bases, V lost 7 bases, and 8 bases had no gene match. The CDR3 DNA sequence: TGCAGCGCCCTACTCGGGACAGACCAAGAGACCCAGTACTTC. The encoded protein is CSALLGTDQETQYF.

V gene TRBV6-1 combines with J gene TRBJ1-6, with 8 bases matching TRBD1. The V segment lost 3 bases and the J segment 0 bases; nucleotides outside the gene matches: 7. Germline V gene lookup returns CDR1 MNHNS and CDR2 SASEGT. The CDR3 length is 18 residues. This CDR3 reads CASSDVGTGISYNSPLHF. The CDR3, as DNA: TGTGCCAGCAGTGATGTGGGGACAGGCATCTCCTATAATTCACCCCTCCACTTT.

In this sample, this clone turned up once. This chain connects TRBV28 to TRBJ1-2, with D possibly TRBD1 on 6 matching bases. CDR3 size: 13 residues. V was trimmed by 8 bases and J by 3 bases, leaving 13 bases between them. Germline CDR1 reads MDHEN; CDR2 reads SYDVKM. The CDR3 reads CASHAGADYGYTF. The CDR3 DNA sequence: TGTGCCAGCCATGCGGGGGCGGACTATGGCTACACCTTC.

This chain joins TRBV6-5 and TRBJ2-1, with D possibly being TRBD1 (5 bases). This CDR3 is 12 amino acids long. The V end lost 6 bases, the J end lost 4 bases, and 7 bases lay between the germline ends. Germline-derived CDR1 and CDR2 are MNHEY and SVGAGI. The CDR3 loop reads CASRGLYNEQFF. CDR3 DNA sequence: TGTGCCAGCAGGGGGCTTTACAATGAGCAGTTCTTC.

V gene TRBV7-6 combines with J gene TRBJ2-5; D gene uncertain. V gave up 2 bases and J gave up 4 bases, with 11 bases separating them. Germline V gene sequence: CDR1 SGHVS, CDR2 FNYEAQ. CDR3 length: 14 residues. CDR3 DNA: TGTGCCAGCAGCTTATTACAGATGGGAGAGACCCAGTACTTC. Translated: CASSLLQMGETQYF. The full variable domain, in which reference TRBV7-6 and TRBJ2-5 provide the parts outside the CDR3, is GAGVSQSPRYKVTKRGQDVALRCDPISGHVSLYWYRQALGQGPEFLTYFNYEAQQDKSGLPNDRFSAERPEGSISTLTIQRTEQRDSAMYRCASSLLQMGETQYFGPGTRLLVL.

This chain connects TRBV5-1 to TRBJ2-7; D is tentatively TRBD1 or TRBD2 (5 bases each). Germline CDR1 and CDR2: SGHRS and YFSETQ. V gave up 2 bases and J gave up 2 bases, with 11 bases separating them. The CDR3 sequence is 14 residues long. The CDR3 coding sequence is TGCGCCAGCAGCTTAACGGGACCGGCCTACGAGCAGTACTTC. Its translation is CASSLTGPAYEQYF.

The V gene is TRBV7-8, the J gene TRBJ2-7, with D possibly being TRBD2 (7 bases). This CDR3 comprises 15 residues. V lost 1 base and J 7 bases, leaving 17 bases between the germline ends. The germline CDR1 and CDR2 sequences are SGHVS and FQNEAQ. Written as DNA, the CDR3 is TGTGCCAGCAGCTTAGTAGGGGGGGCGACCGGGGAGCAGTACTTC. Its translation is CASSLVGGATGEQYF. Supplemented by reference TRBV7-8 and TRBJ2-7, the full variable domain reads GAGVSQSPRYKVAKRGQDVALRCDPISGHVSLFWYQQALGQGPEFLTYFQNEAQLDKSGLPSDRFFAERPEGSVSTLKIQRTQQEDSAVYLCASSLVGGATGEQYFGPGTRLTVT.

V gene TRBV5-1 combines with J gene TRBJ2-3, with 9 bases matching TRBD1. The CDR3 is 15 amino acids. J was trimmed by 4 bases and V by 1 base; bases with no gene match: 4. Looked up from germline, CDR1 is SGHRS and CDR2 is YFSETQ. This CDR3 reads CASSLWGQGPDTQYF. In DNA form, the CDR3 reads TGCGCCAGCAGCTTGTGGGGACAGGGCCCAGATACGCAGTATTTT.

The rearrangement joins TRBV7-6 to TRBJ2-6; the D call may be TRBD1 or TRBD2 (5 bases each). The CDR3 is 17 residues long. Germline V CDR1 and CDR2: SGHVS, FNYEAQ. With 6 bases removed from V and 0 bases from J, the gap between germline ends came to 15 bases. CDR3 sequence: CASSIEGYASGANVLTF. CDR3 nucleotide sequence: TGTGCCAGCAGTATAGAGGGGTATGCCTCTGGGGCCAACGTCCTGACTTTC.

The chain couples TRBV6-5 to TRBJ2-4; 10 bases match TRBD1. The V gene's germline CDR1 is MNHEY and CDR2 SVGAGI. The CDR3 contains 15 residues. V lost 0 bases to trimming and J lost 8 bases; unmatched junction nucleotides: 4. The CDR3 DNA is TGTGCCAGCAGTTACTCCGGACAGGGGGGAGACATTCAGTACTTC. This codes for CASSYSGQGGDIQYF.

The chain combines TRBV4-1 with TRBJ1-2, with 10 nucleotides matching TRBD1. Germline V lookup: CDR1 MGHRA, CDR2 YSYEKL. V trimming: 4 bases; J trimming: 4 bases; junction bases outside the gene matches: 9. The CDR3 totals 16 residues. The CDR3 nucleotides read TGCGCCAGCAGCCCAGGGACCGGGACAGGGGCCTATGGCTACACCTTC. Residues: CASSPGTGTGAYGYTF.

This clone has only a few counts. The chain couples TRBV10-3 to TRBJ2-2; no firm D call. The ends were cut back, 4 bases at V and 5 bases at J, with 2 bases in the middle. The CDR3 is 11 amino acids. CDR1 is ENHRY, CDR2 SYGVKD, per germline. Written as DNA, the CDR3 is TGTGCCATCAGTGGGACCGGGGAGCTGTTTTTT. Protein sequence: CAISGTGELFF.

The rearrangement links TRBV15 to TRBJ2-1; TRBD2 matches 9 bases. This CDR3 spans 20 amino acids. Germline CDR1 and CDR2: LNHNV and YYDKDF (reference sequence). V dropped 0 bases and J dropped 2; count of bases not matched to a gene: 14. The CDR3 region has the DNA TGTGCCACCAGCAGAGATTTGTCGGCCCTTAGCGGGAGCACCTACAATGAGCAGTTCTTC. This sequence encodes CATSRDLSALSGSTYNEQFF.

The rearrangement uses TRBV5-4 and TRBJ1-2; no clear D gene. The V end was cut by 5 bases, the J end by 4 bases, with 15 bases between. CDR1 is SGHNT, CDR2 YYREEE, per germline (reference sequence). The CDR3 has 14 amino acids. CDR3 loop: CASSSDQPFYGYTF. CDR3 DNA sequence: TGTGCCAGCAGTTCGGACCAACCCTTCTATGGCTACACCTTC.